This T cell receptor (beta chain) originates from a study of T cells in Graves' hyperthyroidism and ophthalmopathy. RNA transcripts yielded amplified TCR beta CDR3 regions. An initial round of RT-PCR targeting the TCR CDR3 relied on the HTBI primer set. TCRdb reprocessed the multiplex PCR reads with MiXCR, giving one entry per CDR3 protein. The sample includes over 450,000 distinct CDR3 sequences, about 15% of them seen just once. This clonotype was recorded many times. In making diagnoses, clinical symptoms, serum thyroxine and TRAb, thyroid ultrasound and orbital computed tomography were all used. V lost 2 bases, J lost 4 bases, and 17 bases lay in between. CDR1 and CDR2 from the germline V gene are DFQATT and SNEGSKA (reference sequence). This CDR3 contains 15 residues.

The sample consisted of blood. The source of this sequence is a woman aged 18 to 35 with Graves' ophthalmopathy. V gene TRBV20-1 combines with J gene TRBJ1-1, with D hard to call. Here the CDR3 reads CSARRRATLGTEAFF. DNA for the CDR3: TGCAGTGCTAGACGTAGGGCAACGTTGGGCACTGAAGCTTTCTTT.